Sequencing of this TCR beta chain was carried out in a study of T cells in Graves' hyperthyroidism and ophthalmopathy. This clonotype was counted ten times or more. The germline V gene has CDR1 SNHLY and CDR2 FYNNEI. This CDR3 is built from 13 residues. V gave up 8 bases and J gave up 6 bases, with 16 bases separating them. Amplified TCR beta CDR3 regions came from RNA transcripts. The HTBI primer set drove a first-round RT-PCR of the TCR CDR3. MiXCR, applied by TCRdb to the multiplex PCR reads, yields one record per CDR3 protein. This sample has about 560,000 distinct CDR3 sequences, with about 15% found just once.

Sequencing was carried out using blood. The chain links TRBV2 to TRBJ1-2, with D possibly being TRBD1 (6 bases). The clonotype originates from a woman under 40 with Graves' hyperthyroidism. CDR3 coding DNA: TGTGCCAGCGATACCCAGGGGATAGATGGCTACACCTTC. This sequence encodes CASDTQGIDGYTF.